These 13 T cell receptor beta chains share one sample of origin, sequenced in a study of blood T cell repertoires in COVID-19. Only in-frame clones appear in the TCRdb table, and some are missing; sequencing was by immunoSEQ multiplex PCR. The sample consists of approximately 200,000 clones, more than 70% of them appearing once. The sample was peripheral blood. The receptors shown here come from a woman aged 25-40 years with acute or convalescent COVID-19.

This rearrangement joins TRBV15 to TRBJ1-5; 9 bases map to TRBD1. The CDR3 is 15 residues long. The germline CDR1 and CDR2 sequences are LNHNV and YYDKDF (reference sequence). J gave up 7 bases and V 5 bases, and 9 bases lay outside the gene matches. The DNA of the CDR3 is TGTGCCACCAGCGGTACCGGGACAGGGATCCAGCCCCAGCATTTT. This translates into CATSGTGTGIQPQHF.

The genes are TRBV30 and TRBJ1-4, with D perhaps matching TRBD1 (5 bases). This CDR3 contains 14 residues. V was pared by 6 bases and J by 8 bases, with 19 bases between. In germline, CDR1 is GTSNPN, CDR2 SVGIG (reference sequence). CDR3 sequence: CACSTTGTAEKLFF. In DNA, the CDR3 is TGTGCCTGTAGTACTACCGGGACTGCAGAAAAACTGTTTTTT.

The genes are TRBV29-1 and TRBJ2-7, with a possible D match to TRBD2 (6 bases). This CDR3 comprises 11 residues. The germline CDR1 and CDR2 sequences are SQVTM and ANQGSEA. V lost 4 bases to trimming and J lost 8 bases, with 12 bases between them. The CDR3 loop reads CSVVGSLQQYF. The CDR3 DNA follows: TGCAGCGTTGTCGGGAGCCTCCAGCAGTACTTC.

The chain carries TRBV30 and TRBJ1-2; D is unresolved. The germline V gene has CDR1 GTSNPN and CDR2 SVGIG (reference sequence). There are 12 residues in the CDR3. With 8 bases removed from V and 5 bases from J, the gap between germline ends came to 15 bases. The chain's CDR3 is CAGGEGSYGYTF. For the CDR3, the DNA is TGTGCCGGAGGTGAAGGGTCATATGGCTACACCTTC.

The chain is built from TRBV5-1 and TRBJ1-5; weak D call: TRBD1 (6 bases). CDR3 size: 15 residues. V shed 0 bases and J shed 4 bases, with 11 bases lying between them. CDR1 is SGHRS and CDR2 is YFSETQ in the germline V gene. The CDR3 DNA reads as TGCGCCAGCAGCTTGGCGGGGGGCGGAAATCAGCCCCAGCATTTT. Its protein is CASSLAGGGNQPQHF. The full variable domain, rest sourced from reference TRBV5-1 and TRBJ1-5, is KAGVTQTPRYLIKTRGQQVTLSCSPISGHRSVSWYQQTPGQGLQFLFEYFSETQRNKGNFPGRFSGRQFSNSRSEMNVSTLELGDSALYLCASSLAGGGNQPQHFGDGTRLSIL.

This clone was seen a few times. The chain joins TRBV28 to TRBJ2-7; TRBD2 matches 10 bases. The CDR3 loop spans 13 amino acids. Germline CDR1 and CDR2: MDHEN and SYDVKM. The J segment lost 6 bases and the V segment lost 10 bases, leaving 9 bases of the junction unmatched. CDR3 region: CATLAGGRREQYF. The CDR3 nucleotides are TGTGCCACCTTAGCGGGAGGTCGGCGCGAGCAGTACTTC.

The chain is built from TRBV2 and TRBJ2-7, with 8 bases aligning to TRBD2. V was clipped by 2 bases and J by 2 bases; unmatched bases: 5. The length of the CDR3 is 15 residues. CDR1 and CDR2 from the germline V gene are SNHLY and FYNNEI. As DNA, the CDR3 is TGTGCCAGCAGTGAAAGGGCGGGAGGCCCCTACGAGCAGTACTTC. It specifies CASSERAGGPYEQYF. The whole variable domain, filled in from reference TRBV2 and TRBJ2-7, reads EPEVTQTPSHQVTQMGQEVILRCVPISNHLYFYWYRQILGQKVEFLVSFYNNEISEKSEIFDDQFSVERPDGSNFTLKIRSTKLEDSAMYFCASSERAGGPYEQYFGPGTRLTVT.

The chain has TRBV28 and TRBJ2-7; D gene ambiguous. CDR3 size: 12 residues. Germline assignment: CDR1 MDHEN and CDR2 SYDVKM. Trimming left V 6 bases short and J 4 bases short, with 10 bases between. DNA of the CDR3: TGTGCCAGCAGCGCACCTCAGTACGAGCAGTACTTC. Protein: CASSAPQYEQYF.

V usage is TRBV5-1 and J usage is TRBJ2-2, with D possibly TRBD1 on 5 matching bases. Trimming shortened V by 5 bases and J by 0 bases, and 14 bases separated the two germline ends. The CDR3 has 16 residues. In germline, CDR1 is SGHRS, CDR2 YFSETQ. The CDR3 DNA is TGCGCCAGCAGTTTCAGGGTACCCCCGAACACCGGGGAGCTGTTTTTT. Translated: CASSFRVPPNTGELFF.

The genes are TRBV6-5 and TRBJ1-2, with D uncertain. V lost 3 bases to trimming and J lost 4 bases, with 9 bases between them. CDR1 is MNHEY and CDR2 is SVGAGI in the germline V gene. CDR3 length: 13 residues. CDR3: CASSYGRRYGYTF. The CDR3 coding sequence is TGTGCCAGCAGTTATGGGCGCCGCTATGGCTACACCTTC.

This clone was counted between two and nine times. The chain couples TRBV7-3 to TRBJ1-4; D is possibly TRBD1 (6 bases). Germline CDR1 reads SGHTA; CDR2 reads FQGTGA. With 4 bases removed from V and 5 bases from J, the gap between germline ends came to 17 bases. The CDR3 extends over 16 amino acids. The CDR3 loop reads CASSSLTGTGNEKLFF. The CDR3 DNA reads as TGTGCCAGCAGCTCTTTAACAGGGACCGGAAATGAAAAACTGTTTTTT.

J is TRBJ2-7 and V is TRBV28; D is possibly TRBD2 (7 bases). This CDR3 has 14 amino acids. Germline lookup yields CDR1 MDHEN and CDR2 SYDVKM. The V end was cut by 7 bases, the J end by 0 bases, with 13 bases between. Here the CDR3 reads CASKGGGSSYEQYF. CDR3 DNA sequence: TGTGCCAGCAAGGGGGGCGGGAGCTCCTACGAGCAGTACTTC.

V usage is TRBV11-3 and J usage is TRBJ2-2; possible D gene TRBD2, 5 bases. The germline V gene encodes CDR1 SGHNT and CDR2 YENEEA. Trimming removed 6 bases from V and 6 bases from J, with 5 bases in between. The CDR3 has 11 amino acids. The CDR3 DNA sequence: TGTGCCAGCAGGGACTCCGGGGAGCTGTTTTTT. Residues: CASRDSGELFF.